The next 20 T cell receptor beta chains were all read from a single sample in a study of blood T cell repertoires in COVID-19. Repertoires were generated with immunoSEQ multiplex PCR, while TCRdb's copy carries only in-frame clones and drops some. The table lists some 300,000 clones, around 89% of them singletons. The sequenced sample was PBMCs or T cells enriched from blood (not recorded which). The receptors come from a woman between 18 and 30 years old with acute COVID-19.

This chain joins TRBV6-4 and TRBJ2-1, with a tentative D call TRBD2 (5 bases). Trimming removed 0 bases at V and 3 bases at J, with 6 bases between. The CDR3 spans 14 residues. CDR1 and CDR2 from the germline V gene are MRHNA and SNTAGT. CDR3 sequence: CASSDSSVYNEQFF. CDR3 bases: TGTGCCAGCAGTGACTCTAGCGTCTACAATGAGCAGTTCTTC.

This sequence joins TRBV4-1 and TRBJ1-6, with D perhaps TRBD1 (6 bases). The V end was cut by 4 bases, the J end by 0 bases, with 19 bases between. CDR1 and CDR2 from the germline V gene are MGHRA and YSYEKL. CDR3 size: 19 residues. The CDR3 loop reads CASSPVAGGRTSYNSPLHF. CDR3 nucleotides: TGCGCCAGCAGCCCCGTGGCGGGGGGCCGTACCTCCTATAATTCACCCCTCCACTTT.

CDR3 sequence: CASSLGLRAEGMNTEAFF. The DNA for the CDR3 is TGCGCCAGCAGCTTGGGACTACGGGCGGAGGGAATGAACACTGAAGCTTTCTTT. The chain couples TRBV5-1 to TRBJ1-1, with D unresolved. Trimming pared 0 bases from V and 0 bases from J, leaving 18 bases between. This CDR3 contains 18 residues. The germline CDR1 and CDR2 sequences are SGHRS and YFSETQ.

The chain combines TRBV3-1 (or the pseudogene TRBV3-2) with TRBJ2-2; D perhaps matches TRBD2 (5 bases). The CDR3 runs to 14 residues. Germline V gene data show CDR1 as LGHDT and CDR2 as YNNKEL (reference sequence). Trimming removed 1 base from V and 6 bases from J, with 9 bases in between. The CDR3 spells CASSQGGWPGELFF. In DNA form, the CDR3 reads TGTGCCAGCAGCCAAGGAGGGTGGCCCGGGGAGCTGTTTTTT.

The chain has TRBV28 and TRBJ2-1; the match to TRBD2 covers 13 bases. Germline trimming cut 4 bases from V and 4 bases from J; bases unmatched to any gene: 1. CDR1 is MDHEN and CDR2 is SYDVKM in the germline V gene. The CDR3 contains 15 residues. CDR3 loop: CASSWGLAGYNEQFF. The CDR3 bases are TGTGCCAGCAGTTGGGGACTAGCGGGGTACAATGAGCAGTTCTTC.

V gene TRBV20-1 combines with J gene TRBJ2-1, with unresolved D. Deletions cut 6 bases from V and 7 bases from J, with 10 bases between. The CDR3 is 11 residues long. Germline CDR1 is DFQATT and CDR2 is SNEGSKA (reference sequence). The CDR3 sequence is CSATDTNEQFF. The CDR3 nucleotides are TGCAGTGCAACCGACACTAATGAGCAGTTCTTC.

The genes are TRBV29-1 and TRBJ1-1; no clear D. V was trimmed by 6 bases and J by 1 base, leaving 12 bases between them. The CDR3 is 13 amino acids. From germline, CDR1 is SQVTM and CDR2 ANQGSEA. The CDR3 here is CSVRPQRNTEAFF. Here the CDR3 DNA reads TGCAGCGTCCGTCCCCAGCGGAACACTGAAGCTTTCTTT.

This clone was detected once. The gene calls are TRBV5-1 and TRBJ2-7; 8 bases map to TRBD2. Germline loops: CDR1 SGHRS, CDR2 YFSETQ. The CDR3 sequence is 14 residues long. Trimming took 0 bases from V and 6 from J; bases not matched to a gene: 5. DNA for the CDR3: TGCGCCAGCAGCTTGGGACTAGCGTTTGCCGAGCAGTACTTC. This codes for CASSLGLAFAEQYF.

This sequence joins TRBV3-1 (or the pseudogene TRBV3-2) and TRBJ2-1; tentatively, D is TRBD2 (6 bases). CDR1 and CDR2 (germline): LGHDT, YNNKEL (reference sequence). Deletions cut 0 bases from V and 12 bases from J, with 18 bases between. This CDR3 spans 15 amino acids. The CDR3 reads CASSQDLGTRRTQFF. Written as DNA, the CDR3 is TGTGCCAGCAGCCAAGATCTTGGGACTCGTCGTACGCAGTTCTTC.

This rearrangement joins TRBV4-1 to TRBJ2-5; no reliable D call. Between the trimmed V and J ends, which lost 0 bases and 5 bases, there was a span of 13 bases. This CDR3 spans 15 amino acids. CDR1 and CDR2 from the germline V gene are MGHRA and YSYEKL. CDR3 loop: CASSQERSFGETQYF. CDR3 nucleotides: TGCGCCAGCAGCCAAGAGCGGTCTTTCGGGGAGACCCAGTACTTC.

The chain couples TRBV19 to TRBJ2-1; TRBD2 matches 8 bases. The CDR3 covers 19 residues. Trimming cost V 6 bases and J 0 bases; bases outside gene matches: 16. Germline V gene sequence: CDR1 LNHDA, CDR2 SQIVND (reference sequence). The CDR3 here is CASRGTSGSLKGSYNEQFF. CDR3 DNA sequence: TGTGCCAGTAGGGGGACTAGTGGGTCCTTAAAGGGCTCCTACAATGAGCAGTTCTTC.

The chain links TRBV28 to TRBJ1-1; TRBD1 might be the D (6 bases). The CDR3 runs 15 residues. In germline, CDR1 is MDHEN, CDR2 SYDVKM. Trimming pared 3 bases from V and 1 base from J, leaving 12 bases between. The CDR3, as DNA: TGTGCCAGCAGTTTCCGGGGGGCCCCGAACACTGAAGCTTTCTTT. Translating it yields CASSFRGAPNTEAFF.

This clone was observed a few times. This chain connects TRBV7-9 to TRBJ1-2, with TRBD1 matching over 8 bases. V was pared by 6 bases and J by 4 bases, with 7 bases of the junction left unmatched. The CDR3 runs 14 residues. CDR1 is SEHNR and CDR2 is FQNEAQ in the germline V gene (reference sequence). The CDR3 spells CASSGQGGPYGYTF. DNA of the CDR3: TGTGCCAGCAGTGGACAGGGAGGACCCTATGGCTACACCTTC.

For the CDR3, the DNA is TGTGCCACCAGTGACGAGCGGGACAGGGGTGACTATGGCTACACCTTC. This gives the protein CATSDERDRGDYGYTF. The chain uses TRBV24-1 and TRBJ1-2; 10 bases are a match to TRBD1. Germline V gives CDR1 KGHDR, CDR2 SFDVKD. V trimming: 4 bases; J trimming: 3 bases; junction bases outside the gene matches: 7. The CDR3 has 16 residues.

The genes are TRBV11-1 and TRBJ2-3, with no clear D. Between the trimmed V and J ends, which lost 1 base and 0 bases, there was a span of 11 bases. The CDR3 loop spans 16 amino acids. The germline CDR1 and CDR2 sequences are SGHAT and FQDESV (reference sequence). In DNA form, the CDR3 reads TGTGCCAGCAGCTTAGGAGCCCTATCTAGCACAGATACGCAGTATTTT. It encodes CASSLGALSSTDTQYF.

CDR3 in amino acids: CASSWGTGPGNTIYF. CDR3 bases: TGTGCCAGCAGCTGGGGGACAGGACCTGGAAACACCATATATTTT. V and J are TRBV7-9 and TRBJ1-3, with TRBD1 identical over 8 bases. V shed 4 bases, J shed 2 bases, and the junction held 4 bases outside the gene matches. Germline assignment: CDR1 SEHNR and CDR2 FQNEAQ (reference sequence). The CDR3 totals 15 residues.

J is TRBJ1-1 and V is TRBV19; maybe TRBD1 (6 bases). The CDR3 totals 14 residues. Trimming took 8 bases from V and 4 from J, leaving 17 bases between them. Germline assignment: CDR1 LNHDA and CDR2 SQIVND (reference sequence). The CDR3 is CASRSGRGSTEAFF. Here the CDR3 DNA reads TGTGCCAGTCGGAGCGGGAGGGGGAGCACTGAAGCTTTCTTT.

The V and J genes are TRBV2 and TRBJ2-5; D gene unclear. The V gene's germline CDR1 is SNHLY and CDR2 FYNNEI. The CDR3 consists of 12 residues. Trimming shortened V by 6 bases and J by 7 bases, and 12 bases separated the two germline ends. The chain's CDR3 is CASSAVLGTQYF. As DNA, the CDR3 is TGTGCCAGCAGCGCGGTCCTTGGGACCCAGTACTTC. The entire variable domain, with the rest obtained from reference TRBV2 and TRBJ2-5, is as follows: EPEVTQTPSHQVTQMGQEVILRCVPISNHLYFYWYRQILGQKVEFLVSFYNNEISEKSEIFDDQFSVERPDGSNFTLKIRSTKLEDSAMYFCASSAVLGTQYFGPGTRLLVL.

A note on this clone: This CDR3 is also generated by other DNA sequences in the sample. The CDR3 nucleotides read TGTGCCAGTAGGGCCGCTTCCTACGAGCAGTACTTC. Translated: CASRAASYEQYF. The rearrangement links TRBV19 to TRBJ2-7; D is undetermined. Germline V lookup: CDR1 LNHDA, CDR2 SQIVND (reference sequence). Trimming removed 6 bases from V and 1 base from J, with 7 bases in between. CDR3 length equals 12 residues.

The rearrangement joins TRBV2 to TRBJ2-5, with TRBD2 matching 12 bases. Germline V gives CDR1 SNHLY, CDR2 FYNNEI. V shed 3 bases, J shed 4 bases, and the junction held 15 bases outside the gene matches. This CDR3 region has 19 residues. The DNA for the CDR3 is TGTGCCAGCAGTGATTTCCCCCGGACTAGCGGGAAAGGGGGAGAGACCCAGTACTTC. Translated: CASSDFPRTSGKGGETQYF.